The entry that follows covers one TCR beta chain sequence. Its target is unknown. With 6 bases removed from V and 0 bases from J, the gap between germline ends came to 9 bases. CDR1 is LNHDA, CDR2 SQIVND, per germline (reference sequence). The CDR3 consists of 14 residues. This sample was taken from a study of shared clonotypes between healthy human individuals. Study observations and caveats: Few donors restricted represented genetic and exposure-history diversity. Shared clonotypes: approximately 5.3% naive CD4, 3.5% to 4% naive CD8, 2.3% memory CD4, roughly 0.4% memory CD8.

The data were produced by immunoSEQ multiplex PCR, yet TCRdb's version contains in-frame clones alone and is incomplete. This sample yields 2.3 million or so clones, of which 90% to 95% are seen a single time; 0.35% to 0.45% belongs to the top ten. Memory CD4+ cells were the fraction left after CD45RA+ naive selection. The TCR comes from a man in his late teens or twenties in good health. Some clones in this sample may be carry-over from other donors' samples. The J gene is TRBJ2-4, the V gene TRBV19; D perhaps matches TRBD2 (5 bases). Sample: naive CD4+ T cells from PBMCs. As for subset: CD45RA+ positively selected. The CDR3 DNA sequence: TGTGCCAGTAGGGCCGGGGTAGCCAAAAACATTCAGTACTTC. This gives the protein CASRAGVAKNIQYF.